A selection of T cell receptor beta chains follows, all from one sample in a study of OX40 agonist ivuxolimab in advanced cancers. Using immunoSEQ multiplex PCR, the repertoire was profiled, and TCRdb retains in-frame clones only, with some absent. The sample holds about 73,000 clones; 86% are singletons and the top ten take roughly 8.6%. The sample here was CD4+ or CD8+ T cells sorted from blood, taken in a trial of the OX40 agonist ivuxolimab. The receptors were sampled from an adult with an advanced solid tumor such as melanoma, head and neck, liver or kidney cancer. Each CDR3 is given with its conserved first and last residue. Each record gives: V gene, clone size, D gene, J gene, CDR3 DNA, CDR3 protein. D genes are given only for firm matches. Clone size appears in some rows only: once, few, many, or a class for an expanded clone.

>TRBV7-8|-|TRBD1|TRBJ2-7
TGTGCCAGCAGCTTGGGACAGGGCGGGTACGAGCAGTACTTC
CASSLGQGGYEQYF
>TRBV11-2|-|-|TRBJ1-5
TGTGCCAGCAGCTTAGAAGCAGGGGATCAGCCCCAGCATTTT
CASSLEAGDQPQHF
>TRBV19|-|-|TRBJ1-1
TGTGCCAGTAGTATCGACAGAAAGAACACTGAAGCTTTCTTT
CASSIDRKNTEAFF
>TRBV5-5|-|-|TRBJ1-5
TGTGCCAGCAGCTTAGGACCGGGACCGCCCTTGACCCAGCATTTT
CASSLGPGPPLTQHF
>TRBV19|-|-|TRBJ1-1
TGTGCCAGTAGCACTGTGGGGGGAACTGAAGCTTTCTTT
CASSTVGGTEAFF
>TRBV6-5|-|-|TRBJ1-6
TGTGCCAGCACAGGGATTGGATCACCCCTCCACTTT
CASTGIGSPLHF
>TRBV28|-|-|TRBJ1-5
TGTGCCAGCAGGACCGCCGAAGGGAGCAATCAGCCCCAGCATTTT
CASRTAEGSNQPQHF
>TRBV20-1|-|TRBD2|TRBJ2-5
TGCAGTGCTCCGGAGGGCGGGAGCCCGAACTTC
CSAPEGGSPNF
>TRBV29-1|-|-|TRBJ2-3
TGCAGCGTTTCCGGGAGTTTGACAGATACGCAGTATTTT
CSVSGSLTDTQYF
>TRBV10-3|-|-|TRBJ2-3
TGTGCCATCAGCTGGGACTCGTATACGCAGTATTTT
CAISWDSYTQYF
>TRBV6-5|-|-|TRBJ2-1
TGTGCCAGCAAAGGGGACAAGAACTACAATGAGCAGTTCTTC
CASKGDKNYNEQFF
>TRBV5-1|few|-|TRBJ1-6
TGCGCCAGCCAATTTGTTGAGGGTAATTCACCCCTCCACTTT
CASQFVEGNSPLHF
>TRBV5-4|-|-|TRBJ2-5
TGTGCCAGCAGCTTGAACCAAGAGACCCAGTACTTC
CASSLNQETQYF
>TRBV6-1|once|-|TRBJ1-2
TGTGCCAGCAGTCATAGGGGACTTAACTATGGCTACACCTTC
CASSHRGLNYGYTF
>TRBV6-1|-|TRBD2|TRBJ2-3
TGTGCCAGCAGTGAAGGGCCAGCGGGGGGGCAAGATACGCAGTATTTT
CASSEGPAGGQDTQYF
>TRBV15|-|-|TRBJ1-5
TGTGCCACCAAGGACGGTTATAGCAATCAGCCCCAGCATTTT
CATKDGYSNQPQHF
>TRBV19|-|-|TRBJ1-1
TGTGCCAGCCTTAAGAACAGGGAGAACACTGAAGCTTTCTTT
CASLKNRENTEAFF
>TRBV5-5|-|TRBD1|TRBJ2-2
TGTGCCAGCAGCCGGGGGACAGGGTTAATTCCCGGGGAGCTGTTTTTT
CASSRGTGLIPGELFF
>TRBV6-1|-|-|TRBJ1-2
TGTGCCAGCAGTGAGGGATACACCTTC
CASSEGYTF
>TRBV11-1|-|-|TRBJ2-7
TGTGCCAGCAGCGGAGCCTACGAGCAGTACTTC
CASSGAYEQYF
>TRBV6-6|-|TRBD2|TRBJ2-2
TGTGCCAGCGCTCGTCGGGCGGGGGGGCACACCGGGGAGCTGTTTTTT
CASARRAGGHTGELFF
>TRBV7-3|-|TRBD1|TRBJ2-1
TGTGCCAGCAGCATCTGGACAGGGAGTAATGAGCAGTTCTTC
CASSIWTGSNEQFF